This T cell receptor beta chain emerged from a study of T cells after posttransplantation cyclophosphamide. The assay was immunoSEQ multiplex PCR, and TCRdb's table has in-frame clones only and misses some. The sample yields 30,000 or so clones, 85% to 90% seen once. The clonotype originates from a woman in her 40s with a blood cancer, CMV-positive, and with a related stem cell donor. Sequencing was done on a sample of PBMCs.

The CDR3 DNA reads TGTGCCAGCTCAGCTACAGGGAACTATGGCTACACCTTC. Its protein product is CASSATGNYGYTF. This rearrangement joins TRBV18 to TRBJ1-2, with a tentative D call TRBD1 (6 bases). Per the germline V gene, CDR1 is KGHSH and CDR2 is LQKENI. Trimming left V 5 bases short and J 2 bases short, with 9 bases between. CDR3 length equals 13 residues.